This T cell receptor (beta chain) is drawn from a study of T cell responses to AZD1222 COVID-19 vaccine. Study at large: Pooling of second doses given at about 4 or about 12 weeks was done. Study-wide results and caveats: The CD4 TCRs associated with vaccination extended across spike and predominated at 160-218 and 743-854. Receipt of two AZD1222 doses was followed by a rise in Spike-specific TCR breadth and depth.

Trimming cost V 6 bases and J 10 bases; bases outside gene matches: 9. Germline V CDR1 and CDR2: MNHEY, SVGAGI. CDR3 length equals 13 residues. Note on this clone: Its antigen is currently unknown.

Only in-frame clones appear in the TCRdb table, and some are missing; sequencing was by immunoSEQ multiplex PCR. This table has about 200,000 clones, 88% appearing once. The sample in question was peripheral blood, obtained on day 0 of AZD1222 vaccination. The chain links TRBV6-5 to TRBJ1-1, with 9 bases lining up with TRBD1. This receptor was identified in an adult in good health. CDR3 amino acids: CASSTGTGLVAFF. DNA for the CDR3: TGTGCCAGCAGCACCGGGACAGGGTTAGTAGCTTTCTTT.